The 22 T cell receptor beta chains in this list originate from one sample, sequenced in a study of persistence of HIV-infected CD4 T cells. Their specific antigens are unknown. Cells were stimulated with CMV-infected fibroblast lysates at about 9.4 ug/mL. CD40L-negative CD69-negative CD45RO-high memory CD4+ T cells were sorted as populations depleted of antigen-responding cells. The immunoSEQ assay was version 4, run in survey mode. Measured with immunoSEQ multiplex PCR; TCRdb has only the in-frame clones, and not every one. Among fewer than 30,000 clones listed, more than 75% were seen once. Sequencing was performed on CD4+ T cells sorted from PBMCs after roughly 18-hour stimulation, taken from a patient who received antiretroviral therapy. The receptors come from an adult man with HIV who was CMV-seropositive.

The V call is TRBV10-3, the J call TRBJ1-1; 8 bases map to TRBD1. The CDR3 has 12 amino acids. Germline CDR1 reads ENHRY; CDR2 reads SYGVKD. Trimming at V came to 3 bases and at J to 9 bases, leaving 3 bases not matched to a gene. In DNA, the CDR3 is TGTGCCATCAGTGAAGGACAGGGTCAAGCTTTCTTT. Protein: CAISEGQGQAFF.

The J gene is TRBJ2-3, the V gene TRBV6-5; maybe TRBD1 (5 bases). This CDR3 contains 15 residues. V lost 4 bases and J lost 0, with 11 bases in between. The V gene's germline CDR1 is MNHEY and CDR2 SVGAGI. The CDR3 DNA is TGTGCCAGCAGTTCGCGGACACGGAGCACAGATACGCAGTATTTT. It encodes CASSSRTRSTDTQYF.

The chain combines TRBV19 with TRBJ1-1; 8 bases fit TRBD1. The CDR3 length is 14 residues. V lost 1 base and J lost 6; bases outside the gene matches: 4. Germline-derived CDR1 and CDR2 are LNHDA and SQIVND (reference sequence). CDR3 nucleotide sequence: TGTGCCAGTAGTATAGGAGGACAGGGCGCTGAAGCTTTCTTT. This codes for CASSIGGQGAEAFF.

This clone has just one count. The rearrangement joins TRBV3-1 (or the pseudogene TRBV3-2) to TRBJ2-7; unclear D gene. The CDR3 has 14 residues. V lost 4 bases and J 0 bases, leaving 10 bases between the germline ends. CDR1 is LGHDT and CDR2 is YNNKEL in the germline V gene (reference sequence). For the CDR3, the DNA is TGTGCCAGCAGCCCGCGATCCAGCTCCTACGAGCAGTACTTC. It codes for CASSPRSSSYEQYF.

Note on this clone: The junction shows a germline mismatch at one end, possibly a read error. The chain uses TRBV20-1 and TRBJ1-5, with D uncertain. The CDR3 runs 11 residues. In germline, CDR1 is DFQATT, CDR2 SNEGSKA (reference sequence). The CDR3 protein is CSASGKQPQHF. CDR3 nucleotides: TGCAGTGCTAGTGGCAAGCAGCCCCAGCATTTT.

A single count supports this clone. In DNA, the CDR3 is TGCGCCAGCAGCCAAGAACGTGTTTTAGGCTACACCTTC. Its protein product is CASSQERVLGYTF. The gene calls are TRBV4-1 and TRBJ1-2; unclear D gene. The CDR3 consists of 13 residues. Trimming removed 0 bases at V and 8 bases at J, with 10 bases between. Germline values: CDR1 MGHRA, CDR2 YSYEKL.

The V call is TRBV24-1, the J call TRBJ2-1, with D maybe TRBD1 (5 bases). V was pared by 4 bases and J by 6 bases, with 12 bases between. The length of the CDR3 is 14 residues. From germline, CDR1 is KGHDR and CDR2 SFDVKD. The DNA for the CDR3 is TGTGCCACCAGTGAACGACAGTATATCAATGAGCAGTTCTTC. This translates into CATSERQYINEQFF.

In its sample, this clone was seen once. The CDR3 DNA reads as TGCGCCAGCGGCGGACAGGGGGGTACTGAAGCTTTCTTT. Encoded protein: CASGGQGGTEAFF. The chain uses TRBV5-1 and TRBJ1-1; TRBD1 aligns across 10 bases. V shed 7 bases and J 5 bases; nucleotides not matched to a gene: 5. Germline V gene sequence: CDR1 SGHRS, CDR2 YFSETQ. This CDR3 contains 13 residues.

This clone was seen just once. J is TRBJ2-1 and V is TRBV7-6; D possibly corresponds to TRBD2 (6 bases). This CDR3 is 17 amino acids long. Trimming cost V 2 bases and J 8 bases, with 22 bases left between them. Germline V gives CDR1 SGHVS, CDR2 FNYEAQ. The CDR3 protein is CASSLSVGGLKGHEQFF. The CDR3 region has the DNA TGTGCCAGCAGCTTATCGGTCGGAGGGCTCAAGGGTCATGAGCAGTTCTTC.

The chain has TRBV3-1 (or the pseudogene TRBV3-2) and TRBJ1-6; 11 bases map to TRBD1. Germline V gene lookup returns CDR1 LGHDT and CDR2 YNNKEL (reference sequence). With V trimmed by 2 bases and J by 11 bases, 2 bases remained unmatched. The CDR3 is made up of 14 amino acids. DNA of the CDR3: TGTGCCAGCAGCCAACCGGGACAGGGGGCACCCCTCCACTTT. It yields the protein CASSQPGQGAPLHF.

This rearrangement joins TRBV7-2 to TRBJ1-1; tentative D call: TRBD1 (5 bases). V lost 1 base and J lost 0, with 12 bases in between. Germline assignment: CDR1 SGHTA and CDR2 FQGNSA. The CDR3 contains 16 residues. The CDR3 bases are TGTGCCAGCAGCTTAGGGAACAGGTTTATGAACACTGAAGCTTTCTTT. Residues: CASSLGNRFMNTEAFF.

The rearrangement joins TRBV7-4 to TRBJ1-1; 9 nucleotides align to TRBD1. The CDR3 totals 18 residues. V shed 5 bases and J 4 bases; nucleotides not matched to a gene: 17. Per the germline V gene, CDR1 is SGHVT and CDR2 is SQSDAQ. The CDR3 loop is CASSDLMTGGEVGTEAFF. CDR3 sequence (DNA): TGTGCCAGCAGCGACCTTATGACAGGGGGGGAAGTCGGCACTGAAGCTTTCTTT. Full variable domain (outside the CDR3, taken from reference TRBV7-4 and TRBJ1-1): GAGVSQSPRYKVAKRGRDVALRCDSISGHVTLYWYRQTLGQGSEVLTYSQSDAQRDKSGRPSGRFSAERPERSVSTLKIQRTEQGDSAVYLCASSDLMTGGEVGTEAFFGQGTRLTVV.

The chain links TRBV24-1 to TRBJ2-2, with D maybe TRBD2 (5 bases). V was trimmed by 2 bases and J by 6 bases, leaving 9 bases between them. This CDR3 comprises 14 residues. Germline assignment: CDR1 KGHDR and CDR2 SFDVKD. This CDR3 is CATSDSSMAGELFF. CDR3 DNA sequence: TGTGCCACCAGTGATTCTAGCATGGCCGGGGAGCTGTTTTTT.

This clone was found once. The chain's CDR3 is CASSRQGGHTEAFF. The CDR3 region has the DNA TGTGCCAGCAGTCGACAGGGTGGGCACACTGAAGCTTTCTTT. The chain uses TRBV2 and TRBJ1-1; 7 bases agree with TRBD1. CDR1 is SNHLY and CDR2 is FYNNEI in the germline V gene. Trimming at V came to 5 bases and at J to 3 bases, leaving 6 bases not matched to a gene. The CDR3 totals 14 residues. Together with reference TRBV2 and TRBJ1-1, the CDR3 gives the full variable domain: EPEVTQTPSHQVTQMGQEVILRCVPISNHLYFYWYRQILGQKVEFLVSFYNNEISEKSEIFDDQFSVERPDGSNFTLKIRSTKLEDSAMYFCASSRQGGHTEAFFGQGTRLTVV.

The chain has TRBV5-4 and TRBJ2-3; a weak D match, TRBD2 (5 bases). The CDR3 has 14 residues. The V end was cut by 5 bases, the J end by 0 bases, with 10 bases between. Per germline, CDR1 SGHNT and CDR2 YYREEE (reference sequence). The CDR3 is CASSRGFSTDTQYF. CDR3 nucleotides: TGTGCCAGCAGTCGGGGATTCAGCACAGATACGCAGTATTTT.

The table lists this clone with a count of one. The chain carries TRBV29-1 and TRBJ2-7; 11 nucleotides agree with TRBD1. This CDR3 is 13 amino acids long. CDR1 and CDR2 (germline): SQVTM, ANQGSEA. With V trimmed by 6 bases and J by 4 bases, 5 bases remained unmatched. The DNA of the CDR3 is TGCAGCGTCGCGGGACAGGGGGGGTACGAGCAGTACTTC. This translates into CSVAGQGGYEQYF.

This chain uses TRBV6-1 with TRBJ2-3, with 9 bases identical to TRBD2. The CDR3 loop spans 18 amino acids. Germline values: CDR1 MNHNS, CDR2 SASEGT. J gave up 1 base and V 2 bases, and 10 bases lay outside the gene matches. CDR3 bases: TGTGCCAGCAGTGAAAGGAAGGTAGCGGGGGCTCGCACAGATACGCAGTATTTT. This encodes CASSERKVAGARTDTQYF.

This sequence joins TRBV28 and TRBJ1-6; D uncertain. Germline assignment: CDR1 MDHEN and CDR2 SYDVKM. The CDR3 loop spans 14 amino acids. The V and J ends lost 7 bases and 7 bases respectively, with 14 bases between them. CDR3 protein: CASNPGEANSPLHF. The CDR3 DNA sequence: TGTGCCAGCAACCCTGGGGAGGCGAATTCACCCCTCCACTTT.

V and J are TRBV19 and TRBJ2-7, with 12 bases aligning to TRBD1. CDR3 size: 15 residues. The J segment lost 4 bases and the V segment lost 10 bases, leaving 11 bases of the junction unmatched. Germline V gene lookup returns CDR1 LNHDA and CDR2 SQIVND (reference sequence). The CDR3 nucleotides read TGTGCCACCTCTCCCGGGACAGGGGGCCTGTACGAGCAGTACTTC. Translated, it gives CATSPGTGGLYEQYF.

The chain combines TRBV5-1 with TRBJ2-2; D may be TRBD1 (5 bases). Deletions cut 2 bases from V and 8 bases from J, with 19 bases between. This CDR3 is 16 amino acids long. Germline V gene sequence: CDR1 SGHRS, CDR2 YFSETQ. DNA of the CDR3: TGCGCCAGCAGCTTAATAGACAGATCGTGGGGTGGGGAGCTGTTTTTT. This codes for CASSLIDRSWGGELFF.

This clone has just a few counts. The chain employs TRBV5-1 and TRBJ2-2; D might be TRBD1 (5 bases). Germline assignment: CDR1 SGHRS and CDR2 YFSETQ. Trimming left V 0 bases short and J 4 bases short, with 10 bases between. The CDR3 runs to 15 residues. This chain's CDR3 is CASSLDGAFTGELFF. CDR3 nucleotides: TGCGCCAGCAGCTTGGATGGGGCCTTCACCGGGGAGCTGTTTTTT. Full variable domain (missing parts from reference TRBV5-1 and TRBJ2-2): KAGVTQTPRYLIKTRGQQVTLSCSPISGHRSVSWYQQTPGQGLQFLFEYFSETQRNKGNFPGRFSGRQFSNSRSEMNVSTLELGDSALYLCASSLDGAFTGELFFGEGSRLTVL.

This chain connects TRBV28 to TRBJ1-5; D perhaps matches TRBD1 (6 bases). Deletions cut 2 bases from V and 6 bases from J, with 8 bases between. CDR1 MDHEN and CDR2 SYDVKM come from the germline V gene. The CDR3 contains 13 residues. The CDR3 sequence: CASSLTGLQPQHF. CDR3 coding DNA: TGTGCCAGCAGTTTAACAGGGCTTCAGCCCCAGCATTTT.